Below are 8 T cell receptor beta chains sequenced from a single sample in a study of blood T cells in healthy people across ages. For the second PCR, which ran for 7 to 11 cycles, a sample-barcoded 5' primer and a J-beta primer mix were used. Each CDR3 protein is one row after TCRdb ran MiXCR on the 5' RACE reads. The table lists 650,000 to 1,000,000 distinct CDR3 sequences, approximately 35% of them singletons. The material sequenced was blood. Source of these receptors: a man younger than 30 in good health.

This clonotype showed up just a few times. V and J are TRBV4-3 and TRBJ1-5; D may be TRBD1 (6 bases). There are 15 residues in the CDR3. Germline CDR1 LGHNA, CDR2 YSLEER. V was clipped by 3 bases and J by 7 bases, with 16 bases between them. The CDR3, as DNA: TGCGCCAGCAGCCAGGGTACAGGGATGGAACAGCCCCAGCATTTT. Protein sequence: CASSQGTGMEQPQHF.

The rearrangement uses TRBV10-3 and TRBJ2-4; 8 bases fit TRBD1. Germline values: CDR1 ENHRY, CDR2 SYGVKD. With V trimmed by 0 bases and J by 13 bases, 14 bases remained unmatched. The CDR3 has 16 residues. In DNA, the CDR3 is TGTGCCATCAGTGAGTCGTCAGGCAGGGGGCAAGGGGAGCAGTACTTC. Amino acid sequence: CAISESSGRGQGEQYF.

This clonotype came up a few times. CDR3 DNA sequence: TGTGCCAGCAGTGAATGGGCAGGGAGCTCCTACGAGCAGTACTTC. Encoded protein: CASSEWAGSSYEQYF. The chain joins TRBV2 to TRBJ2-7; possibly TRBD1 or TRBD2 for D (5 bases each). With 2 bases removed from V and 0 bases from J, the gap between germline ends came to 11 bases. CDR1 SNHLY and CDR2 FYNNEI come from the germline V gene. The CDR3 is 15 amino acids.

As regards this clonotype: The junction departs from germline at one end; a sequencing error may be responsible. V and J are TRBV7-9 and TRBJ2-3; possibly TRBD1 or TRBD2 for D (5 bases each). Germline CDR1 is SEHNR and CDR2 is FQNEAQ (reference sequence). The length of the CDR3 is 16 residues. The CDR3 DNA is TGTGCCTGCAGCTTACATAGGGACCGGTATTTGGATACGCAGTATTTT. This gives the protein CACSLHRDRYLDTQYF.

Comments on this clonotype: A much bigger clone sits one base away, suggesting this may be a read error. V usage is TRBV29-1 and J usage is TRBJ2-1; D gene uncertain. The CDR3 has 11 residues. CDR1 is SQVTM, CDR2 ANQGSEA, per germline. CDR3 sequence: CNVGSYNEQFF. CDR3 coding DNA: TGCAACGTGGGGTCCTACAATGAGCAGTTCTTC.

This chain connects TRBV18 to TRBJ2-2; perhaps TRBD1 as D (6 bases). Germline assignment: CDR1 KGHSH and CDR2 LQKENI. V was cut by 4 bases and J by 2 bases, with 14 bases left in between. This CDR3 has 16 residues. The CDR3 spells CASSLNGQTNTGELFF. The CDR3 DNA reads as TGTGCCAGCTCACTAAACGGACAGACAAACACCGGGGAGCTGTTTTTT. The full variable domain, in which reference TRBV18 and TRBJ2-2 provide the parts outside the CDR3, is NAGVMQNPRHLVRRRGQEARLRCSPMKGHSHVYWYRQLPEEGLKFMVYLQKENIIDESGMPKERFSAEFPKEGPSILRIQQVVRGDSAAYFCASSLNGQTNTGELFFGEGSRLTVL.

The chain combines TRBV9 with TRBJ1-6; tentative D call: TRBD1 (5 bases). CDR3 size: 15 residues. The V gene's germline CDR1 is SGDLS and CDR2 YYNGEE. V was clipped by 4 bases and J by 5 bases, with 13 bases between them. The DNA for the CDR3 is TGTGCCAGCAGCACCGGGACGGGGAATAATTCACCCCTCCACTTT. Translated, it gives CASSTGTGNNSPLHF.

CDR3 residues: CASSIRTGNTEAFF. The CDR3 nucleotides are TGTGCCAGCAGCATTCGGACGGGGAACACTGAAGCTTTCTTT. The chain employs TRBV13 and TRBJ1-1; D is undetermined. With 5 bases removed from V and 1 base from J, the gap between germline ends came to 11 bases. CDR1 PRHDT and CDR2 FYEKMQ come from the germline V gene (reference sequence). CDR3 size: 14 residues.